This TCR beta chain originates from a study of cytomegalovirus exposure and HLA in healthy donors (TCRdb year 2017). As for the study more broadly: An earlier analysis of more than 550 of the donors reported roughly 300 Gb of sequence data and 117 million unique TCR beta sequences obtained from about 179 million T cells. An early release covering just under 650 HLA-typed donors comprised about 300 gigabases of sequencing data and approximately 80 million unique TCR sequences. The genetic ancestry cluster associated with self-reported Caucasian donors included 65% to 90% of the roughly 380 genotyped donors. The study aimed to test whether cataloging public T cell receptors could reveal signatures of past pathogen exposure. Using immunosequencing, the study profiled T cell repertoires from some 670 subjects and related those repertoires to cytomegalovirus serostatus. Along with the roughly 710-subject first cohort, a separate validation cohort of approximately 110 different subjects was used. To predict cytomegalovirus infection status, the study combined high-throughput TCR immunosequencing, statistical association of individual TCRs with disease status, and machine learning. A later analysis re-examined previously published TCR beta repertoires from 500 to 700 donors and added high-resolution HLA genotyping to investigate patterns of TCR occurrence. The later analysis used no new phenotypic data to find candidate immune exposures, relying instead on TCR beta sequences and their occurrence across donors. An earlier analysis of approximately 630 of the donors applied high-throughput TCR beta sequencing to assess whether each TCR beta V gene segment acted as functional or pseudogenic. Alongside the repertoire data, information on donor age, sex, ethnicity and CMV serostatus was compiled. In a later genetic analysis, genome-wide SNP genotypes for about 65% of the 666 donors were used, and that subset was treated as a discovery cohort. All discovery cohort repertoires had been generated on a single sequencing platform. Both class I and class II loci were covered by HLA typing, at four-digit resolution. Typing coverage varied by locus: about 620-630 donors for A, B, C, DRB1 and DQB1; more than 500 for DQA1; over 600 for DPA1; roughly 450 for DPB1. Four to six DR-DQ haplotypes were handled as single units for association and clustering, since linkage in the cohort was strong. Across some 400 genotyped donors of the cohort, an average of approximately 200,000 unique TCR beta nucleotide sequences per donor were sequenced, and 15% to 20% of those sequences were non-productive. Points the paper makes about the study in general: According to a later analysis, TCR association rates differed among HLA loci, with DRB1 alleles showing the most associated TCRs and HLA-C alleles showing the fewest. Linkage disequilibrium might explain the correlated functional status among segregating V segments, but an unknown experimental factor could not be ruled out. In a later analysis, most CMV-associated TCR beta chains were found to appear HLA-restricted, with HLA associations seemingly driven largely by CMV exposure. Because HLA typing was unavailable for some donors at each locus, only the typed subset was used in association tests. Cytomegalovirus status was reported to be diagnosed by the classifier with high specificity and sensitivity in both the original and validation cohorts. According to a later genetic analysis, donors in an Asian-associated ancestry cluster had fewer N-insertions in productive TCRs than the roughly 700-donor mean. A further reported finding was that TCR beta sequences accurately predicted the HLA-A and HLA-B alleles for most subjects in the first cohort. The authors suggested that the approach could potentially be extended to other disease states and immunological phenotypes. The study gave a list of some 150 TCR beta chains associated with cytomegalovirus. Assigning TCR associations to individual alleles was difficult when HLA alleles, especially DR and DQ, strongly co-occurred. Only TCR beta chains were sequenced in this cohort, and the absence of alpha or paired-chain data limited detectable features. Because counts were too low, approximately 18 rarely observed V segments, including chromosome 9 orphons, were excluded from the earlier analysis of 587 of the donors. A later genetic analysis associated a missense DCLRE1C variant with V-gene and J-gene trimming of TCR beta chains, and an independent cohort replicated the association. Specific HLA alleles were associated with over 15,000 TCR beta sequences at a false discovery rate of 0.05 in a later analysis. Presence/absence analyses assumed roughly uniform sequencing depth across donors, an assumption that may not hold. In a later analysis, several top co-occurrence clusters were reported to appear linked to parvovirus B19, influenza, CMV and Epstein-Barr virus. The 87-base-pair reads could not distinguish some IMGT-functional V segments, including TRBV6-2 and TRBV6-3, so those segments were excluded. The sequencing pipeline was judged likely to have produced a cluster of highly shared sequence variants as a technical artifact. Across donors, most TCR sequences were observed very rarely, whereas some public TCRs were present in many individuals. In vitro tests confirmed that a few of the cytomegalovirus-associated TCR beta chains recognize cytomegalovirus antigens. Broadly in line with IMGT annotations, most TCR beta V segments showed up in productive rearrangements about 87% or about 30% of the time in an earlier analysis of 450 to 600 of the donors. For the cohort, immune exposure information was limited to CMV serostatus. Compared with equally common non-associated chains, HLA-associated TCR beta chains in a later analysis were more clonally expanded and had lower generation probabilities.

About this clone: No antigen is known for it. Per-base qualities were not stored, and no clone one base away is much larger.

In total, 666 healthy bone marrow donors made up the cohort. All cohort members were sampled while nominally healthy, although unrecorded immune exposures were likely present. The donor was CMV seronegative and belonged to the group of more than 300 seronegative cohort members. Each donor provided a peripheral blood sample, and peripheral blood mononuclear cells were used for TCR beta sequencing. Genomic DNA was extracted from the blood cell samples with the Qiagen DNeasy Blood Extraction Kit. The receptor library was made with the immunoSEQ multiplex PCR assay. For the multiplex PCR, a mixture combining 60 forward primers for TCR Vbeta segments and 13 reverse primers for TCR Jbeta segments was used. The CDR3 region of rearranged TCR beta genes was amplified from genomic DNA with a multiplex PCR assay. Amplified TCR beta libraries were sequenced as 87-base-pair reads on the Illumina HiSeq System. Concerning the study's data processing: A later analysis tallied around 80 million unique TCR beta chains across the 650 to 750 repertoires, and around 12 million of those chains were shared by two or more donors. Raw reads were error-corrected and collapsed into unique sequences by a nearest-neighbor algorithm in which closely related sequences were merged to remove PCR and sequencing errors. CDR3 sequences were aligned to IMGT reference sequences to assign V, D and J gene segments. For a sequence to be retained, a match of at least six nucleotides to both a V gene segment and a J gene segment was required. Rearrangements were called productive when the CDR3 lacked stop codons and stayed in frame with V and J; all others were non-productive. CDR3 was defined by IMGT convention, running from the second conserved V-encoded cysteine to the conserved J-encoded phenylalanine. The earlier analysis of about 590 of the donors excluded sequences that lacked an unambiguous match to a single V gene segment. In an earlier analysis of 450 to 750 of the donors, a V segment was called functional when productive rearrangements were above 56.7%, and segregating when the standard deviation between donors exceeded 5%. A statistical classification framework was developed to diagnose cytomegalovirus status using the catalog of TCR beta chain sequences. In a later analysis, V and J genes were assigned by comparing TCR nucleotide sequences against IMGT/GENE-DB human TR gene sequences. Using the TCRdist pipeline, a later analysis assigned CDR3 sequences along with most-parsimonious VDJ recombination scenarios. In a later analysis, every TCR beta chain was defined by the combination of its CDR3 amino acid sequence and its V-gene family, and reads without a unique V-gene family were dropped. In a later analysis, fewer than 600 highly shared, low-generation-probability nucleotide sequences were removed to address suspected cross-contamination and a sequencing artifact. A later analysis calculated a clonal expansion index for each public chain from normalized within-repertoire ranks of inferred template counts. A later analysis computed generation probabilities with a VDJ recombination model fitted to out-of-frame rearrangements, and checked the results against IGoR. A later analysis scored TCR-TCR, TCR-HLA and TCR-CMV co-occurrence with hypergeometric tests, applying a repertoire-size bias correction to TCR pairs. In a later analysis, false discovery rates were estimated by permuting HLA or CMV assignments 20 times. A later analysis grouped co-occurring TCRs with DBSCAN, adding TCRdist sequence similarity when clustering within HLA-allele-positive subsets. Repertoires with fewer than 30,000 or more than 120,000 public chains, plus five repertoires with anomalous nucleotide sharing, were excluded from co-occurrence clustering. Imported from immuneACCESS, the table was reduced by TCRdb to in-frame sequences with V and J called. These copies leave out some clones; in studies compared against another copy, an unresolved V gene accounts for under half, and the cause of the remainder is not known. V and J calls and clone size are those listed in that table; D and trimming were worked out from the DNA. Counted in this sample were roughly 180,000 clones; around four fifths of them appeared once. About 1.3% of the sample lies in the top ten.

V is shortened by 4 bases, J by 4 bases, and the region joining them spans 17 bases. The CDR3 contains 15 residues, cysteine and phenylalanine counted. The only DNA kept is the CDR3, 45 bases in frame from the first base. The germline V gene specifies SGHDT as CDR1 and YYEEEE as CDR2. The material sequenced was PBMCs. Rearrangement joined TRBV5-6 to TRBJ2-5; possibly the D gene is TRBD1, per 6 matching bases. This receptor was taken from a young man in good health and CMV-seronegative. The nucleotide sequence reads TGTGCCAGCAGCCCCACCTATACAGGGCGAGAGACCCAGTACTTC. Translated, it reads CASSPTYTGRETQYF.